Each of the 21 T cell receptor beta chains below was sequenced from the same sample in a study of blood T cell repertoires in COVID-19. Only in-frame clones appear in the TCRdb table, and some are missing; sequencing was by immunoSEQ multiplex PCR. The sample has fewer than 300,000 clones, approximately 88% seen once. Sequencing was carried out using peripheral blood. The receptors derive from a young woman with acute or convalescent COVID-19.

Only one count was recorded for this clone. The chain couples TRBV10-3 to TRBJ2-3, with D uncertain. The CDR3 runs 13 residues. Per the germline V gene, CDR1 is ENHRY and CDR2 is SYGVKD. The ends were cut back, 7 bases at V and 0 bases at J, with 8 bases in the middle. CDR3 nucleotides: TGTGCCATCACCCAGTATAGCACAGATACGCAGTATTTT. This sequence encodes CAITQYSTDTQYF.

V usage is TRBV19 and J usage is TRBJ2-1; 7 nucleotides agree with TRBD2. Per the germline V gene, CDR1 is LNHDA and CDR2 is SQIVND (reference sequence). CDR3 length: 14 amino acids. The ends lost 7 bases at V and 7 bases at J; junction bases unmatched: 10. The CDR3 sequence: CASILREYMNEQFF. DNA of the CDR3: TGTGCCAGTATTTTGCGGGAGTACATGAATGAGCAGTTCTTC.

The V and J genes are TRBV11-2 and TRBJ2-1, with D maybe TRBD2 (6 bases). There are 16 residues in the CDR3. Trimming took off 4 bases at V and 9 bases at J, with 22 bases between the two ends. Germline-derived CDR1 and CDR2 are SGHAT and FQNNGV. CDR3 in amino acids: CASSSVRGRNSGEQFF. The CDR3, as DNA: TGTGCCAGCAGCTCAGTCCGTGGGAGAAATAGCGGTGAGCAGTTCTTC.

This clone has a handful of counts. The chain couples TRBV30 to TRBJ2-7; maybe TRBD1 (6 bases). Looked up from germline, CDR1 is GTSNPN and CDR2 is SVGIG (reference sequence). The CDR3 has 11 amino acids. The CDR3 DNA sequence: TGTGCGATCGCCCAGGGGTACGAGCAGTACTTC. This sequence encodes CAIAQGYEQYF. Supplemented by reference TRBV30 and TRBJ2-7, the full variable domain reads SQTIHQWPATLVQPVGSPLSLECTVEGTSNPNLYWYRQAAGRGLQLLFYSVGIGQISSEVPQNLSASRPQDRQFILSSKKLLLSDSGFYLCAIAQGYEQYFGPGTRLTVT.

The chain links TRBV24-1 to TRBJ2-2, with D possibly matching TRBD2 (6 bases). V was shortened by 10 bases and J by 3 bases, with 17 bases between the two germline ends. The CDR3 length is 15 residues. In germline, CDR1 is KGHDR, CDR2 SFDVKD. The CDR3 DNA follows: TGTGCCACGGGGCCGGGGGTGGAGTACACCGGGGAGCTGTTTTTT. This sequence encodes CATGPGVEYTGELFF.

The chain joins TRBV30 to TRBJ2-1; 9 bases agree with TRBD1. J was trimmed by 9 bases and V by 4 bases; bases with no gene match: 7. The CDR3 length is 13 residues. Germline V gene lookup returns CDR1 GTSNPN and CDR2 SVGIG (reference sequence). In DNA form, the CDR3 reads TGTGCCTGGACCGGACAGGGGATGGTTGAGCAGTTCTTC. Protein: CAWTGQGMVEQFF.

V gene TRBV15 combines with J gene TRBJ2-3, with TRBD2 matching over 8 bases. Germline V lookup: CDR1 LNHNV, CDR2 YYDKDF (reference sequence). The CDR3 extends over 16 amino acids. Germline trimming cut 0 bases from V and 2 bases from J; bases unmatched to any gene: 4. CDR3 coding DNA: TGTGCCACCAGCAGAGAACGTAGCGGGGCCACAGATACGCAGTATTTT. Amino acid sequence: CATSRERSGATDTQYF.

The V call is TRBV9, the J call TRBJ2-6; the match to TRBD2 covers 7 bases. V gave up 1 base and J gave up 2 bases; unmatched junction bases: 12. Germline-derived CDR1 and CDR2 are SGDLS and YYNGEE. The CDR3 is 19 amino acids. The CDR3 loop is CASSVTPAGRITGANVLTF. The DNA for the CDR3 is TGTGCCAGCAGCGTAACCCCAGCGGGGAGAATAACTGGGGCCAACGTCCTGACTTTC.

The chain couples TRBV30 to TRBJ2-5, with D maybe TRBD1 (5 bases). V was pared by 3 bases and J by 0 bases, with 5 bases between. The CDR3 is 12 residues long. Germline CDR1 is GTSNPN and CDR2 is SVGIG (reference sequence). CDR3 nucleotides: TGTGCCTGGAGACAGGACCAAGAGACCCAGTACTTC. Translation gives CAWRQDQETQYF.

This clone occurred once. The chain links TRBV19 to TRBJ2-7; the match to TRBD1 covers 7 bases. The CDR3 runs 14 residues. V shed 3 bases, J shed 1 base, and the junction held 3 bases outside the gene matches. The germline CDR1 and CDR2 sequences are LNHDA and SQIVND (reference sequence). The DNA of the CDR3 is TGTGCCAGTAGTATGCCAGGGGGTTCCTACGAGCAGTACTTC. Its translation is CASSMPGGSYEQYF. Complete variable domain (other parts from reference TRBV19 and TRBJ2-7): DGGITQSPKYLFRKEGQNVTLSCEQNLNHDAMYWYRQDPGQGLRLIYYSQIVNDFQKGDIAEGYSVSREKKESFPLTVTSAQKNPTAFYLCASSMPGGSYEQYFGPGTRLTVT.

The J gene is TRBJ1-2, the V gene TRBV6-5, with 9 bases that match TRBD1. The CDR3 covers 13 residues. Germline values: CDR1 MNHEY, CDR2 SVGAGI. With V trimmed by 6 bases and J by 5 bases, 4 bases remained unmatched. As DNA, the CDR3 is TGTGCCAGCAGAGGGACAGGGCCATATGGCTACACCTTC. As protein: CASRGTGPYGYTF.

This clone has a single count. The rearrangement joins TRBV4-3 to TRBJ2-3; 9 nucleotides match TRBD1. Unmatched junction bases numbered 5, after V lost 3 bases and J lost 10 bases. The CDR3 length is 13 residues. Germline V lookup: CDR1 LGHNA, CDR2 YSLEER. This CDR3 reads CASSHRGQGSQYF. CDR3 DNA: TGCGCCAGCAGCCACCGCGGACAGGGGTCGCAGTATTTT.

This chain's CDR3 is CASSITDYNEQFF. CDR3 nucleotide sequence: TGTGCCAGTAGTATAACAGACTACAATGAGCAGTTCTTC. The V call is TRBV19, the J call TRBJ2-1; D is unresolved. Trimming cost V 2 bases and J 3 bases, with 5 bases left between them. CDR1 LNHDA and CDR2 SQIVND come from the germline V gene (reference sequence). The CDR3 is made up of 13 amino acids.

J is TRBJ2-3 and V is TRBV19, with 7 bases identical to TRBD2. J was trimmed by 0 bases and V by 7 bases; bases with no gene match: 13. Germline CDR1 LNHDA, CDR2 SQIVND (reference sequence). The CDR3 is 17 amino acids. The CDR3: CASNPRGSGKSTDTQYF. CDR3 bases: TGTGCCAGTAACCCTCGGGGGAGCGGGAAGAGCACAGATACGCAGTATTTT.

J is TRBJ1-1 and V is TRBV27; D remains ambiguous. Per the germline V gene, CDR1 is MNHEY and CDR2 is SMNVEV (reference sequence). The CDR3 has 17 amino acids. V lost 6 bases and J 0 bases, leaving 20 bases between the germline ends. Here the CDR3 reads CASSPPLRSGLNTEAFF. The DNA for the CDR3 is TGTGCCAGCAGCCCCCCCCTTCGTAGTGGTCTGAACACTGAAGCTTTCTTT.

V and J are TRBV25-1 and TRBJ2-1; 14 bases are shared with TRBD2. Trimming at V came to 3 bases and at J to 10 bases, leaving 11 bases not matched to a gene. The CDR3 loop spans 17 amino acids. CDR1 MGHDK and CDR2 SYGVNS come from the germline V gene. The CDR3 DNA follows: TGTGCCAGCAGTGACTCAACTCCGGGACTAGCGGGAGACGAGCAGTTCTTC. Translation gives CASSDSTPGLAGDEQFF.

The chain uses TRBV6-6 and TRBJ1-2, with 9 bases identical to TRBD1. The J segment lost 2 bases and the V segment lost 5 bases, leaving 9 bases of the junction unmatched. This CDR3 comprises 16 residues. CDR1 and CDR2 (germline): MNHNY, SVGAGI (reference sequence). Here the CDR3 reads CASSRHRGLGNYGYTF. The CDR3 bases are TGTGCCAGCAGTCGACACAGGGGGCTAGGGAACTATGGCTACACCTTC.

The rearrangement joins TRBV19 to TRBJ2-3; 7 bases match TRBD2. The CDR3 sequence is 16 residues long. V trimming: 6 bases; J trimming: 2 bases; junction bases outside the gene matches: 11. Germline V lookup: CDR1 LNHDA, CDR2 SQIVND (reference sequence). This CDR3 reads CASSLLAGSVTDTQYF. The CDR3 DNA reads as TGTGCCAGTAGCCTATTAGCGGGTTCCGTCACAGATACGCAGTATTTT.

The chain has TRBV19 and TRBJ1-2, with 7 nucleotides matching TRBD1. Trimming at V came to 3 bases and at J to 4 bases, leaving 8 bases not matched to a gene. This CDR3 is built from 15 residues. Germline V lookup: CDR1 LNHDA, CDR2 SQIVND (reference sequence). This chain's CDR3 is CASSIKLTGSYGYTF. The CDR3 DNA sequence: TGTGCCAGTAGTATTAAGTTGACAGGGAGCTATGGCTACACCTTC.

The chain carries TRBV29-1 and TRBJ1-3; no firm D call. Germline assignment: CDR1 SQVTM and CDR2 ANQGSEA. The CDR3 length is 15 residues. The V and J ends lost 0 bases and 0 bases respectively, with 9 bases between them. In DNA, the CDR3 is TGCAGCGTTGAAGATCCAACAGCCTCTGGAAACACCATATATTTT. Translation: CSVEDPTASGNTIYF.

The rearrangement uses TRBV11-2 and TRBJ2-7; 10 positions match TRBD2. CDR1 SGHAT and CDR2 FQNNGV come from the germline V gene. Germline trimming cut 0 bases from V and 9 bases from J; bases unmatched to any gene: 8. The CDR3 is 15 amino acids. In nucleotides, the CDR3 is TGTGCCAGCAGCTTAGAGGGTCTAGCGGGAGTTGGGCAGTACTTC. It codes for CASSLEGLAGVGQYF.